A single sample is the source of the 29 T cell receptor beta chains below, sequenced in a study of cytomegalovirus exposure and HLA in healthy donors. Primers: 60 Vbeta forward and 13 Jbeta reverse. TCRdb's copy holds only in-frame clones and misses some; the assay was immunoSEQ multiplex PCR. The profile shows 100,000 to 150,000 clones, 70% to 85% of them singletons. Sequencing input: PBMCs. These receptors came from a woman aged 55-69 years in good health and CMV-seropositive.

The chain links TRBV27 to TRBJ1-1; 7 nucleotides line up with TRBD1. V lost 6 bases to trimming and J lost 4 bases; unmatched junction nucleotides: 8. The V gene's germline CDR1 is MNHEY and CDR2 SMNVEV (reference sequence). CDR3 length: 14 residues. CDR3 amino acids: CASSWGYRGTEAFF. The CDR3 region has the DNA TGTGCCAGCAGCTGGGGGTACAGGGGCACTGAAGCTTTCTTT.

This sequence joins TRBV7-9 and TRBJ2-1; 8 nucleotides agree with TRBD2. The V gene's germline CDR1 is SEHNR and CDR2 FQNEAQ (reference sequence). With V trimmed by 5 bases and J by 0 bases, 6 bases remained unmatched. The CDR3 covers 16 residues. CDR3 coding DNA: TGTGCCAGCAGCCCCATAGCGGGGAGCTCCTACAATGAGCAGTTCTTC. This codes for CASSPIAGSSYNEQFF.

The chain carries TRBV10-3 and TRBJ1-2, with no clear D. The ends were cut back, 10 bases at V and 6 bases at J, with 12 bases in the middle. The CDR3 has 11 residues. The V gene's germline CDR1 is ENHRY and CDR2 SYGVKD. CDR3 nucleotides: TGTGCCACAGCGGAACCCCATGGCTACACCTTC. This codes for CATAEPHGYTF.

CDR3 region: CASSSLPGVRTQYF. Written as DNA, the CDR3 is TGTGCCAGCAGTTCGCTTCCGGGGGTGAGGACCCAGTACTTC. The chain is built from TRBV27 and TRBJ2-5, with D perhaps TRBD2 (6 bases). The V end lost 4 bases, the J end lost 7 bases, and 16 bases lay between the germline ends. Germline lookup yields CDR1 MNHEY and CDR2 SMNVEV (reference sequence). CDR3 size: 14 residues.

The chain has TRBV7-2 and TRBJ1-1; perhaps TRBD1 as D (5 bases). Between the trimmed V and J ends, which lost 5 bases and 0 bases, there was a span of 10 bases. From germline, CDR1 is SGHTA and CDR2 FQGNSA. The CDR3 runs to 14 residues. The CDR3 sequence: CASSPGGMNTEAFF. The CDR3 nucleotides are TGTGCCAGCAGCCCGGGGGGGATGAACACTGAAGCTTTCTTT.

The chain uses TRBV11-3 and TRBJ2-5, with 9 bases that match TRBD1. V was pared by 5 bases and J by 2 bases, with 3 bases of the junction left unmatched. This CDR3 is 14 amino acids long. Germline V CDR1 and CDR2: SGHNT, YENEEA. This CDR3 reads CASSPGTGQETQYF. CDR3 DNA sequence: TGTGCCAGCAGCCCCGGGACAGGGCAAGAGACCCAGTACTTC. Full variable domain (missing parts from reference TRBV11-3 and TRBJ2-5): EAGVVQSPRYKIIEKKQPVAFWCNPISGHNTLYWYLQNLGQGPELLIRYENEEAVDDSQLPKDRFSAERLKGVDSTLKIQPAELGDSAVYLCASSPGTGQETQYFGPGTRLLVL.

This sequence joins TRBV5-1 and TRBJ2-5, with TRBD2 matching 9 bases. Germline trimming cut 6 bases from V and 7 bases from J; bases unmatched to any gene: 13. The CDR3 loop spans 15 amino acids. The germline V gene has CDR1 SGHRS and CDR2 YFSETQ. CDR3 in DNA: TGCGCCAGCATCGTAATAGCGGGGGCCCTGGGGACCCAGTACTTC. The encoded protein is CASIVIAGALGTQYF.

About this clone itself: Other DNA sequences from this sample encode an identical CDR3 as well. The J gene is TRBJ2-1, the V gene TRBV2; 11 bases are a match to TRBD2. Trimming at V came to 6 bases and at J to 2 bases, leaving 3 bases not matched to a gene. The CDR3 length is 15 residues. In germline, CDR1 is SNHLY, CDR2 FYNNEI. The CDR3 is CASRVSGGAYNEQFF. CDR3 nucleotide sequence: TGTGCCAGCAGGGTTAGCGGGGGGGCCTACAATGAGCAGTTCTTC. Full variable domain (missing parts from reference TRBV2 and TRBJ2-1): EPEVTQTPSHQVTQMGQEVILRCVPISNHLYFYWYRQILGQKVEFLVSFYNNEISEKSEIFDDQFSVERPDGSNFTLKIRSTKLEDSAMYFCASRVSGGAYNEQFFGPGTRLTVL.

A few counts support this clone. The chain couples TRBV6-5 to TRBJ2-7, with 9 nucleotides matching TRBD2. V shed 2 bases and J 7 bases; nucleotides not matched to a gene: 6. Per the germline V gene, CDR1 is MNHEY and CDR2 is SVGAGI. This CDR3 is built from 14 residues. The CDR3 DNA reads TGTGCCAGCAGTTACAGCGGGGGGACGGGGGAGCAGTACTTC. This translates into CASSYSGGTGEQYF.

This clone was seen only a few times. V and J are TRBV9 and TRBJ2-7; 10 nucleotides line up with TRBD2. The CDR3 length is 15 residues. The germline gives CDR1 SGDLS, CDR2 YYNGEE. Trimming cost V 3 bases and J 4 bases; bases outside gene matches: 7. CDR3: CASSAGASGSYEQYF. The CDR3 coding sequence is TGTGCCAGCAGCGCCGGGGCTAGCGGGAGTTACGAGCAGTACTTC.

The rearrangement joins TRBV29-1 to TRBJ2-2; a possible D gene is TRBD1 (5 bases). CDR1 is SQVTM and CDR2 is ANQGSEA in the germline V gene. Between the trimmed V and J ends, which lost 7 bases and 4 bases, there was a span of 19 bases. The CDR3 totals 15 residues. CDR3 loop: CSASLGALSTGELFF. The CDR3 DNA reads as TGCAGCGCCTCCCTAGGGGCATTGAGCACCGGGGAGCTGTTTTTT.

This rearrangement joins TRBV9 to TRBJ2-5, with 8 bases matching TRBD2. V gave up 0 bases and J gave up 1 base; unmatched junction bases: 2. Germline V gene data show CDR1 as SGDLS and CDR2 as YYNGEE. The CDR3 is 15 residues long. The CDR3 reads CASSVGGTSQETQYF. The CDR3, as DNA: TGTGCCAGCAGCGTAGGTGGGACTAGCCAAGAGACCCAGTACTTC.

The sample holds a few counts of this clone. The gene calls are TRBV6-5 and TRBJ1-2, with D hard to call. Deletions cut 0 bases from V and 6 bases from J, with 8 bases between. Germline V gives CDR1 MNHEY, CDR2 SVGAGI. The CDR3 is 13 residues long. Here the CDR3 reads CASSYSSGHGYTF. DNA of the CDR3: TGTGCCAGCAGTTACTCGAGTGGGCATGGCTACACCTTC.

V gene TRBV9 combines with J gene TRBJ2-7; 7 nucleotides agree with TRBD1. Germline V gene sequence: CDR1 SGDLS, CDR2 YYNGEE. With V trimmed by 0 bases and J by 7 bases, 16 bases remained unmatched. The CDR3 loop spans 17 amino acids. The CDR3 loop reads CASSVGPLPTGSKEQYF. In nucleotides, the CDR3 is TGTGCCAGCAGCGTAGGGCCCCTTCCGACAGGGTCTAAGGAGCAGTACTTC.

CDR3 sequence (DNA): TGTGCCAGCAGCTTCGGGGGGTTGGACGAGCAGTACTTC. Amino acids: CASSFGGLDEQYF. V is TRBV5-8 and J is TRBJ2-7; TRBD2 aligns across 7 bases. The CDR3 contains 13 residues. V dropped 2 bases and J dropped 5; count of bases not matched to a gene: 4. CDR1 is SGHTS and CDR2 is YDEGEE in the germline V gene. Supplemented by reference TRBV5-8 and TRBJ2-7, the full variable domain reads EAGVTQSPTHLIKTRGQQATLRCSPISGHTSVYWYQQALGLGLQFLLWYDEGEERNRGNFPPRFSGRQFPNYSSELNVNALELEDSALYLCASSFGGLDEQYFGPGTRLTVT.

Turning to this clone: One end of the junction does not line up with germline, which may come from a read error. This chain joins TRBV7-9 and TRBJ1-1, with 7 bases that match TRBD1. The germline gives CDR1 SEHNR, CDR2 FQNEAQ (reference sequence). The CDR3 has 13 amino acids. The CDR3 coding sequence is TGTTCCAGCGGCCAGGGGGGGAACACTGAAGCTTTCTTT. Translated: CSSGQGGNTEAFF.

The chain is built from TRBV7-2 and TRBJ2-1, with D possibly being TRBD2 (6 bases). V was shortened by 5 bases and J by 0 bases, with 11 bases between the two germline ends. CDR3 length equals 15 residues. Germline values: CDR1 SGHTA, CDR2 FQGNSA. The CDR3 nucleotides are TGTGCCAGCAGCCCGGGACTGTACTCCTACAATGAGCAGTTCTTC. Its translation is CASSPGLYSYNEQFF.

The chain carries TRBV5-1 and TRBJ1-3, with D perhaps TRBD1 (5 bases). Per the germline V gene, CDR1 is SGHRS and CDR2 is YFSETQ. The CDR3 extends over 14 amino acids. The V end lost 0 bases, the J end lost 9 bases, and 13 bases lay between the germline ends. CDR3 nucleotides: TGCGCCAGCAGCTTGGGACAGCTTAGTAGCACCATATATTTT. Translated: CASSLGQLSSTIYF.

V is TRBV30 and J is TRBJ1-1; D may be TRBD1 (6 bases). CDR1 and CDR2 (germline): GTSNPN, SVGIG (reference sequence). The V end lost 0 bases, the J end lost 6 bases, and 14 bases lay between the germline ends. There are 14 residues in the CDR3. The CDR3, as DNA: TGTGCCTGGAGTGTACAGGGTATCGCCGCTGAAGCTTTCTTT. It translates to CAWSVQGIAAEAFF.

The gene calls are TRBV5-1 and TRBJ1-2; 9 nucleotides align to TRBD1. V shed 4 bases, J shed 8 bases, and the junction held 6 bases outside the gene matches. Germline V gives CDR1 SGHRS, CDR2 YFSETQ. The CDR3 consists of 13 residues. CDR3 nucleotides: TGCGCCAGCAGCGATGTCGACAGGGGGGGCTACACCTTC. This translates into CASSDVDRGGYTF. The complete variable domain, with remaining parts taken from reference TRBV5-1 and TRBJ1-2, reads KAGVTQTPRYLIKTRGQQVTLSCSPISGHRSVSWYQQTPGQGLQFLFEYFSETQRNKGNFPGRFSGRQFSNSRSEMNVSTLELGDSALYLCASSDVDRGGYTFGSGTRLTVV.

The CDR3: CASSILGSTEAFF. In nucleotides, the CDR3 is TGTGCCAGTAGTATCCTAGGGAGCACTGAAGCTTTCTTT. V usage is TRBV19 and J usage is TRBJ1-1, with unresolved D. The CDR3 extends over 13 amino acids. The V gene lost 3 bases and the J gene lost 4 bases, with 9 bases spanning the gap. CDR1 LNHDA and CDR2 SQIVND come from the germline V gene (reference sequence).

The V gene is TRBV6-1, the J gene TRBJ1-6; 7 bases align to TRBD1. The CDR3 contains 14 residues. The ends lost 5 bases at V and 6 bases at J; junction bases unmatched: 4. The V gene's germline CDR1 is MNHNS and CDR2 SASEGT. The CDR3 DNA sequence: TGTGCCAGCAGTCCACAGGGGTCTAATTCACCCCTCCACTTT. This encodes CASSPQGSNSPLHF.

The V and J genes are TRBV4-1 and TRBJ2-3; D is perhaps TRBD2 (6 bases). The CDR3 is 15 residues long. V shed 0 bases and J shed 6 bases, with 13 bases lying between them. Germline V gene lookup returns CDR1 MGHRA and CDR2 YSYEKL. CDR3 DNA: TGCGCCAGCAGCCAAGATTCGAGCGGGCTGGATACGCAGTATTTT. Encoded protein: CASSQDSSGLDTQYF.

The V and J genes are TRBV18 and TRBJ1-1; TRBD1 is a possible D gene (5 bases). The CDR3 has 15 residues. Germline V gene lookup returns CDR1 KGHSH and CDR2 LQKENI. V lost 4 bases to trimming and J lost 5 bases, with 17 bases between them. The CDR3 is CASSLPPDTRTEAFF. The CDR3 region has the DNA TGTGCCAGCTCACTACCTCCGGACACACGGACTGAAGCTTTCTTT. Together with reference TRBV18 and TRBJ1-1, the CDR3 gives the full variable domain: NAGVMQNPRHLVRRRGQEARLRCSPMKGHSHVYWYRQLPEEGLKFMVYLQKENIIDESGMPKERFSAEFPKEGPSILRIQQVVRGDSAAYFCASSLPPDTRTEAFFGQGTRLTVV.

This clone has more than one count but fewer than ten. The sample has other DNA sequences that encode this CDR3 too. The chain joins TRBV11-2 to TRBJ1-1; 8 bases are a match to TRBD1. The CDR3 totals 13 residues. V lost 5 bases and J lost 6; bases outside the gene matches: 5. Germline lookup yields CDR1 SGHAT and CDR2 FQNNGV. The CDR3 DNA reads as TGTGCCAGCAGCATCGGACAGGGTTCTGAAGCTTTCTTT. Translating it yields CASSIGQGSEAFF. The variable domain in full, with the rest retrieved from reference TRBV11-2 and TRBJ1-1, is EAGVAQSPRYKIIEKRQSVAFWCNPISGHATLYWYQQILGQGPKLLIQFQNNGVVDDSQLPKDRFSAERLKGVDSTLKIQPAKLEDSAVYLCASSIGQGSEAFFGQGTRLTVV.

The V gene is TRBV13, the J gene TRBJ2-2; TRBD2 matches 13 bases. J lost 0 bases, V lost 3 bases, and 13 bases had no gene match. The germline gives CDR1 PRHDT, CDR2 FYEKMQ (reference sequence). CDR3 length equals 21 residues. The CDR3 sequence: CASSFSGTSGDTSTNTGELFF. The CDR3, as DNA: TGTGCCAGCAGCTTTTCCGGGACTAGCGGGGATACTTCTACGAACACCGGGGAGCTGTTTTTT. The full variable domain, with the rest looked up from reference TRBV13 and TRBJ2-2, is AAGVIQSPRHLIKEKRETATLKCYPIPRHDTVYWYQQGPGQDPQFLISFYEKMQSDKGSIPDRFSAQQFSDYHSELNMSSLELGDSALYFCASSFSGTSGDTSTNTGELFFGEGSRLTVL.

The CDR3 spells CASSSKQVSLADEQYF. CDR3 bases: TGCGCCAGCAGCTCCAAACAGGTTAGTCTCGCGGACGAGCAGTACTTC. The genes are TRBV4-1 and TRBJ2-7; D might be TRBD1 (5 bases). V gave up 5 bases and J gave up 5 bases, with 22 bases separating them. Germline CDR1 and CDR2: MGHRA and YSYEKL. The CDR3 loop spans 16 amino acids.

The chain couples TRBV5-4 to TRBJ2-5; 9 bases map to TRBD1. The J call is in doubt because the DNA end fits TRBJ2-7 better. In germline, CDR1 is SGHNT, CDR2 YYREEE (reference sequence). The CDR3 totals 13 residues. CDR3 nucleotide sequence: TGTGCCAGCAGCTGGGACAGGGTGGGCGAGCAGTACTTC. Translated: CASSWDRVGEQYF.

This clone was found once. J is TRBJ2-2 and V is TRBV5-5, with D tentatively TRBD2 (6 bases). The germline V and J ends were trimmed by 4 bases and 4 bases, with 11 bases remaining between them. Germline V gives CDR1 SGHKS, CDR2 YYEKEE (reference sequence). CDR3 size: 14 residues. The CDR3 DNA reads as TGTGCCAGCAGCCTGGGACTTCCCACCGGGGAGCTGTTTTTT. Amino acid sequence: CASSLGLPTGELFF.